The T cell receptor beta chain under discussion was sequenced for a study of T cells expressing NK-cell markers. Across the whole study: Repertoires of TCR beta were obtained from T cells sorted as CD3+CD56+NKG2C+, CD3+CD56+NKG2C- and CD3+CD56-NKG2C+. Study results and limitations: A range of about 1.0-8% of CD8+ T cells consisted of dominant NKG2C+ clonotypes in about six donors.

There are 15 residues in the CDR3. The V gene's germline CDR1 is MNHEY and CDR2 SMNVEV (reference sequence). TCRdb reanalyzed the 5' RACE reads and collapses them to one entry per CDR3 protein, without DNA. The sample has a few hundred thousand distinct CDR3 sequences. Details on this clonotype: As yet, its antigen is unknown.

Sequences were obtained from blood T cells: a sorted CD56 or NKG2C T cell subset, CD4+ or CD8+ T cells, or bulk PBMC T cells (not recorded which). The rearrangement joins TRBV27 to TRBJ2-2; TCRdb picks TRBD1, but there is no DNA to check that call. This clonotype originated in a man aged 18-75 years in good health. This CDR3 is CASSISGGVVGELFF.